Below, 17 T cell receptor beta chains from the same sample are listed, as sequenced in a study of cytomegalovirus exposure and HLA in healthy donors. The PCR had 60 Vbeta and 13 Jbeta primers. Here immunoSEQ multiplex PCR was the method, and the copy in TCRdb shows in-frame clones only, minus some. The sample consists of 150,000 to 200,000 clones, around two thirds of them appearing once. The sequencing sample was made of PBMCs. The origin of the receptors is a young man in good health and CMV-seropositive.

The rearrangement joins TRBV19 to TRBJ2-7, with D tentatively TRBD1 (6 bases). V gave up 5 bases and J gave up 3 bases, with 11 bases separating them. CDR1 and CDR2 from the germline V gene are LNHDA and SQIVND (reference sequence). This CDR3 comprises 13 residues. CDR3 in amino acids: CASSLQGFYEQYF. CDR3 sequence (DNA): TGTGCCAGTAGTCTGCAGGGGTTCTACGAGCAGTACTTC.

The rearrangement links TRBV28 to TRBJ2-7; the D gene is possibly TRBD2 (6 bases). The CDR3 consists of 14 residues. V gave up 4 bases and J gave up 9 bases, with 19 bases separating them. CDR1 MDHEN and CDR2 SYDVKM come from the germline V gene. CDR3 coding DNA: TGTGCCAGCAGTTCCCCGGGACTGACGATGAGGCAGTACTTC. As protein: CASSSPGLTMRQYF.

The chain uses TRBV9 and TRBJ1-4, with no clear D. This CDR3 is 14 amino acids long. CDR1 is SGDLS, CDR2 YYNGEE, per germline. Trimming shortened V by 4 bases and J by 1 base, and 8 bases separated the two germline ends. The chain's CDR3 is CASSLQQTNEKLFF. CDR3 coding DNA: TGTGCCAGCAGCTTACAGCAAACTAATGAAAAACTGTTTTTT.

The chain employs TRBV2 and TRBJ1-2, with D possibly matching TRBD1 (5 bases). Germline CDR1 SNHLY, CDR2 FYNNEI. V was cut by 0 bases and J by 4 bases, with 12 bases left in between. The CDR3 extends over 15 amino acids. The CDR3 DNA is TGTGCCAGCAGTGAAGCGCGCCAGGGCCTCTATGGCTACACCTTC. Protein sequence: CASSEARQGLYGYTF.

The V and J genes are TRBV27 and TRBJ1-1; maybe TRBD1 (5 bases). This CDR3 comprises 12 residues. Germline V CDR1 and CDR2: MNHEY, SMNVEV (reference sequence). V lost 8 bases to trimming and J lost 9 bases, with 16 bases between them. The CDR3 sequence is CASGYQGVKAFF. CDR3 in DNA: TGTGCCAGCGGGTACCAAGGGGTTAAAGCTTTCTTT.

The V gene is TRBV18, the J gene TRBJ1-2; tentatively, D is TRBD1 (6 bases). Trimming took off 4 bases at V and 4 bases at J, with 22 bases between the two ends. The germline V gene encodes CDR1 KGHSH and CDR2 LQKENI. The CDR3 loop spans 17 amino acids. CDR3 DNA: TGTGCCAGCTCACTGGACCTCGAACAGGGTCTCGCCTATGGCTACACCTTC. Translating it yields CASSLDLEQGLAYGYTF.

V usage is TRBV5-1 and J usage is TRBJ2-5; D is perhaps TRBD2 (6 bases). The J call is uncertain, as TRBJ2-7 better fits the DNA end. This CDR3 region has 14 residues. Germline-derived CDR1 and CDR2 are SGHRS and YFSETQ. In DNA, the CDR3 is TGCGCCAGCAGCAAGGAGGCGGGAACCTACGAGCAGTACTTC. This gives the protein CASSKEAGTYEQYF.

The chain recombines TRBV6-1 with TRBJ2-7; tentatively, D is TRBD1 (6 bases). V lost 5 bases and J 2 bases, leaving 16 bases between the germline ends. Germline lookup yields CDR1 MNHNS and CDR2 SASEGT. The CDR3 loop spans 15 amino acids. CDR3 loop: CASSQQGFGPYEQYF. CDR3 nucleotide sequence: TGTGCCAGCAGTCAACAGGGATTTGGCCCCTACGAGCAGTACTTC.

This chain joins TRBV6-6 and TRBJ2-7; 9 bases align to TRBD1. From germline, CDR1 is MNHNY and CDR2 SVGAGI (reference sequence). The CDR3 loop spans 15 amino acids. Trimming took 6 bases from V and 4 from J; bases not matched to a gene: 10. As DNA, the CDR3 is TGTGCCAGCAGGAGACCCGGACAGGGGTCGTACGAGCAGTACTTC. Translating gives CASRRPGQGSYEQYF.

This chain uses TRBV18 with TRBJ2-7; D not resolved. The germline V gene has CDR1 KGHSH and CDR2 LQKENI. The CDR3 totals 15 residues. Trimming pared 0 bases from V and 1 base from J, leaving 10 bases between. The CDR3 is CASSPPLEESYEQYF. In nucleotides, the CDR3 is TGTGCCAGCTCACCACCCCTCGAGGAGTCCTACGAGCAGTACTTC.

CDR3 residues: CASSLTGQSWEQYF. The CDR3 DNA reads TGTGCCAGCAGTTTAACCGGACAGTCGTGGGAGCAGTACTTC. V is TRBV28 and J is TRBJ2-7, with D possibly TRBD1 on 6 matching bases. The CDR3 consists of 14 residues. Deletions cut 2 bases from V and 7 bases from J, with 15 bases between. CDR1 and CDR2 from the germline V gene are MDHEN and SYDVKM.

This chain connects TRBV19 to TRBJ2-1, with TRBD2 as a possible D gene (7 bases). This CDR3 has 15 residues. Trimming left V 2 bases short and J 7 bases short, with 15 bases between. Germline CDR1 and CDR2: LNHDA and SQIVND (reference sequence). Here the CDR3 reads CASSIRGGPKNEQFF. Here the CDR3 DNA reads TGTGCCAGTAGTATAAGGGGGGGGCCTAAGAATGAGCAGTTCTTC.

The J gene is TRBJ2-1, the V gene TRBV7-6; weak D call: TRBD1 (6 bases). V was pared by 4 bases and J by 6 bases, with 22 bases between. Germline V gene sequence: CDR1 SGHVS, CDR2 FNYEAQ. This CDR3 spans 17 amino acids. The CDR3 DNA is TGTGCCAGCAGCTCCGCCGGATCCCTAGTGACAGGCAATGAGCAGTTCTTC. The encoded protein is CASSSAGSLVTGNEQFF.

In its sample, this clone was seen once. This chain connects TRBV19 to TRBJ1-1; the D is unclear. V shed 1 base and J shed 0 bases, with 12 bases lying between them. CDR1 is LNHDA and CDR2 is SQIVND in the germline V gene (reference sequence). The CDR3 has 16 amino acids. CDR3 DNA: TGTGCCAGTAGTATAGCTTCGGTGTCGATGAACACTGAAGCTTTCTTT. Protein product: CASSIASVSMNTEAFF.

This clone appeared a few times. This chain connects TRBV7-3 to TRBJ2-1, with D hard to call. Trimming took off 2 bases at V and 7 bases at J, with 15 bases between the two ends. The CDR3 runs 15 residues. Per germline, CDR1 SGHTA and CDR2 FQGTGA. The CDR3 sequence is CASSLLSSSGNEQFF. The CDR3 bases are TGTGCCAGCAGCTTACTGTCCTCTTCCGGGAATGAGCAGTTCTTC.

The genes are TRBV5-4 and TRBJ2-3; 9 positions match TRBD2. Trimming removed 2 bases from V and 3 bases from J; junction bases left unmatched: 4. This CDR3 is 15 amino acids long. Germline V gene data show CDR1 as SGHNT and CDR2 as YYREEE (reference sequence). DNA for the CDR3: TGTGCCAGCAGCTTAGCGGGAGGACGGACAGATACGCAGTATTTT. It encodes CASSLAGGRTDTQYF.

The chain recombines TRBV11-3 with TRBJ2-5; 9 positions agree with TRBD2. The J call may not be correct, given that the DNA end is closer to TRBJ2-7. CDR1 SGHNT and CDR2 YENEEA come from the germline V gene. There are 15 residues in the CDR3. CDR3 nucleotides: TGTGCCAGCAGCCGAACCAGCGGGAGGCCGGGCGAGCAGTACTTC. Amino acids: CASSRTSGRPGEQYF.